The clone carrying this TCR beta chain was recorded only once. Its specificity is unknown. Assay: immunoSEQ multiplex PCR; the TCRdb copy retains only in-frame clones and omits some. The sample contains approximately 89,000 clones, about 92% of which appear only once. The source of the sample is a study of T cell responses to AZD1222 COVID-19 vaccine. Study summary: Recipients boosted at about 4 weeks or about 12 weeks are pooled. Study-wide results and limits: Spike-specific TCRs gained breadth and depth after people received two AZD1222 doses.

The CDR3 runs 18 residues. The germline V gene encodes CDR1 SGHRS and CDR2 YFSETQ. V lost 4 bases and J lost 1, with 24 bases in between. The chain joins TRBV5-1 to TRBJ2-7; D might be TRBD1 or TRBD2, each matching 5 bases. This specimen consisted of peripheral blood, obtained on day 0 of AZD1222 vaccination. The sequence was obtained from an adult in good health. CDR3 sequence reads: CASSPRTSGPGSSYEQYF. The CDR3 nucleotides are TGCGCCAGCAGCCCAAGGACCTCGGGACCTGGGAGTTCCTACGAGCAGTACTTC.